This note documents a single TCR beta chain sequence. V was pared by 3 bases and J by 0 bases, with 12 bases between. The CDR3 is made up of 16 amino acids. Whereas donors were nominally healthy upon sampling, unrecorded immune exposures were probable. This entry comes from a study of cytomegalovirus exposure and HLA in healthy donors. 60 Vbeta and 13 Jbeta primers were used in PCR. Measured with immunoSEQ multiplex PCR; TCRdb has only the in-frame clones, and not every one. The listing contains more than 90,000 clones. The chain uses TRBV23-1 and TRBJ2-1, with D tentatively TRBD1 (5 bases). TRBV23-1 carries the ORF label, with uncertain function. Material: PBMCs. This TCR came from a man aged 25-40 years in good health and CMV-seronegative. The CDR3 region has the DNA TGCGCCAGCAGTCAGTATGACAGAGTCTCCTACAATGAGCAGTTCTTC. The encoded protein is CASSQYDRVSYNEQFF.